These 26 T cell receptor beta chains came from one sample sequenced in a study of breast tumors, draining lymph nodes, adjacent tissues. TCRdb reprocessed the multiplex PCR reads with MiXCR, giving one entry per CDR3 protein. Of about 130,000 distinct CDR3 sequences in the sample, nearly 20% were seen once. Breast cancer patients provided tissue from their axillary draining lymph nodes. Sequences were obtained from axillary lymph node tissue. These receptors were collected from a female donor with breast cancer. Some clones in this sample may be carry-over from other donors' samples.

This CDR3 reads CASSPSARQFF. The CDR3 nucleotides read TGTGCCAGCTCACCGTCCGCGCGTCAGTTCTTC. This chain joins TRBV18 and TRBJ2-1; D is ambiguous. The CDR3 runs 11 residues. Germline V gene sequence: CDR1 KGHSH, CDR2 LQKENI. Trimming cost V 3 bases and J 13 bases, with 10 bases left between them.

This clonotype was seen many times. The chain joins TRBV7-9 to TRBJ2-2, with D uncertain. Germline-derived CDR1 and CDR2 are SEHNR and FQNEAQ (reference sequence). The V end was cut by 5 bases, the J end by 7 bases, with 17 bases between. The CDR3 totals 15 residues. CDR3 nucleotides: TGTGCCAGCAGCGTTGGACGGCAAGGATTCGGGGAGCTGTTTTTT. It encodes CASSVGRQGFGELFF. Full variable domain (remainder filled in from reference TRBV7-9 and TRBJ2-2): DTGVSQNPRHKITKRGQNVTFRCDPISEHNRLYWYRQTLGQGPEFLTYFQNEAQLEKSRLLSDRFSAERPKGSFSTLEIQRTEQGDSAMYLCASSVGRQGFGELFFGEGSRLTVL.

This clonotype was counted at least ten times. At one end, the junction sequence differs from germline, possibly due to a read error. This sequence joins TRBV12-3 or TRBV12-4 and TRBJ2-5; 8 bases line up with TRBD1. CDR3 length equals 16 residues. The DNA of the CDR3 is TGTGCCAGCAGCTTAGAGGCAGGGGGCTCGCAGGAGACCCAGTACTTC. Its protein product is CASSLEAGGSQETQYF.

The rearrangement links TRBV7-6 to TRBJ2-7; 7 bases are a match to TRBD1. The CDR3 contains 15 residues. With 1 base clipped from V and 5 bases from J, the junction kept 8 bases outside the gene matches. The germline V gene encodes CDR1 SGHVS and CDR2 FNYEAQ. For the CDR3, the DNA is TGTGCCAGCAGCTTAGTAGTGACAGGGAGCCACGAGCAGTACTTC. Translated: CASSLVVTGSHEQYF.

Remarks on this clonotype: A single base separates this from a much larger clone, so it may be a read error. The CDR3 coding sequence is TGTGCCACCAGCGGAGGCGGGTTAGAGGATACGCAGTATTTT. This sequence encodes CATSGGGLEDTQYF. The genes are TRBV15 and TRBJ2-3; perhaps TRBD2 as D (5 bases). Germline loops: CDR1 LNHNV, CDR2 YYDKDF (reference sequence). V shed 5 bases and J shed 6 bases, with 15 bases lying between them. The CDR3 is made up of 14 amino acids.

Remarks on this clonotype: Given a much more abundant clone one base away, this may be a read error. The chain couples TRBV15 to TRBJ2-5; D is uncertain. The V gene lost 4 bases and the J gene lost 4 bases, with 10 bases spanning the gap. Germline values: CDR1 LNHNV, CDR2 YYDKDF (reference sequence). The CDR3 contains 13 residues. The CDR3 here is CATSKRVRETQYF. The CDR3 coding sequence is TGTGCCACCAGCAAACGGGTACGAGAGACCCAGTACTTC.

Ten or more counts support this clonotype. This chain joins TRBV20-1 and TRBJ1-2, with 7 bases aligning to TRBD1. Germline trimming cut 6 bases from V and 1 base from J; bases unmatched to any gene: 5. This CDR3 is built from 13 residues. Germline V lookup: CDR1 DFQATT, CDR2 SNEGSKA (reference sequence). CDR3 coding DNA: TGCAGTGCACGACAGGGTCTTAACTATGGCTACACCTTC. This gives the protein CSARQGLNYGYTF.

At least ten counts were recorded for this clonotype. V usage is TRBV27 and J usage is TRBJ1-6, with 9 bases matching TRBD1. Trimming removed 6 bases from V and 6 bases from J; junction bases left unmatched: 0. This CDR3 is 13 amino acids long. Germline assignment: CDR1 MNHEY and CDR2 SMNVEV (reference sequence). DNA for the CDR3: TGTGCCAGCAGACAGGGGGCTAATTCACCCCTCCACTTT. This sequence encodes CASRQGANSPLHF.

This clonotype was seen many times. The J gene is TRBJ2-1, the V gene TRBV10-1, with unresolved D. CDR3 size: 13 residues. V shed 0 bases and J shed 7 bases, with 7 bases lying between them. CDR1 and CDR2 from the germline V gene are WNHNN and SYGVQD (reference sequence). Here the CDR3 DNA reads TGCGCCAGCAGTGAGTCGACTCTGAATGAGCAGTTCTTC. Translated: CASSESTLNEQFF.

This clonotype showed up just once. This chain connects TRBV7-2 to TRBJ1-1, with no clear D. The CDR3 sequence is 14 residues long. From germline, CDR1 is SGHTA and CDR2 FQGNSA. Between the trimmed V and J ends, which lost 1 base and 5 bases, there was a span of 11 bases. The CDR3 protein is CASSLGQVGTEAFF. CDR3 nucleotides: TGTGCCAGCAGCTTAGGTCAGGTAGGGACTGAAGCTTTCTTT.

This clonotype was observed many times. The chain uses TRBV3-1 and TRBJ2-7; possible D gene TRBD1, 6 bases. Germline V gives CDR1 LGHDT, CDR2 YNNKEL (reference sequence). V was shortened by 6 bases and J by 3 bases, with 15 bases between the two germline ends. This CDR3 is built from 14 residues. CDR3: CASSRSGQSYEQYF. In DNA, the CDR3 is TGTGCCAGCAGTCGTTCTGGACAGAGCTACGAGCAGTACTTC.

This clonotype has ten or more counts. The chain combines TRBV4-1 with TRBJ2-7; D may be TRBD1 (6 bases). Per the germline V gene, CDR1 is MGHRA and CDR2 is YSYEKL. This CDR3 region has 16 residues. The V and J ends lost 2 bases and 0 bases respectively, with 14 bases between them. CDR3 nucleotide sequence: TGCGCCAGCAGCCAAAGCCCGGGACAAAGCTCCTACGAGCAGTACTTC. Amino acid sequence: CASSQSPGQSSYEQYF.

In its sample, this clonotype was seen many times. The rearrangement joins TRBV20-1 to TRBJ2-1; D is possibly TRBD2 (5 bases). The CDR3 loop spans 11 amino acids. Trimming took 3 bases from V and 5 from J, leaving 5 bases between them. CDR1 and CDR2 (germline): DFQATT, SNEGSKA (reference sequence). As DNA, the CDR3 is TGCAGTGCTAGCGGGAACAATGAGCAGTTCTTC. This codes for CSASGNNEQFF.

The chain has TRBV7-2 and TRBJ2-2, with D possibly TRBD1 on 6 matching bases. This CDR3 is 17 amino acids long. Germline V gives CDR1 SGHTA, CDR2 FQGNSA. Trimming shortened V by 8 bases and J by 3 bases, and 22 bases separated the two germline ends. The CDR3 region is CASWPPGTRAYTGELFF. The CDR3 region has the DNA TGTGCCAGCTGGCCACCCGGGACACGTGCCTACACCGGGGAGCTGTTTTTT. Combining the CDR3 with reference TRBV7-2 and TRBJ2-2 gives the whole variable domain GAGVSQSPSNKVTEKGKDVELRCDPISGHTALYWYRQSLGQGLEFLIYFQGNSAPDKSGLPSDRFSAERTGGSVSTLTIQRTQQEDSAVYLCASWPPGTRAYTGELFFGEGSRLTVL.

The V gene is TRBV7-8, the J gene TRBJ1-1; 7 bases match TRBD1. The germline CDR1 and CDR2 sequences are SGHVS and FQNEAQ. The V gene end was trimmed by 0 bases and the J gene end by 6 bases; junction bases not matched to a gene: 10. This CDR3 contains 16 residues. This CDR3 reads CASSLAGGRGTPEAFF. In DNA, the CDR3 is TGTGCCAGCAGCTTAGCGGGAGGCAGGGGGACACCTGAAGCTTTCTTT. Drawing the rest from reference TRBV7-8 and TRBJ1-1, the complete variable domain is GAGVSQSPRYKVAKRGQDVALRCDPISGHVSLFWYQQALGQGPEFLTYFQNEAQLDKSGLPSDRFFAERPEGSVSTLKIQRTQQEDSAVYLCASSLAGGRGTPEAFFGQGTRLTVV.

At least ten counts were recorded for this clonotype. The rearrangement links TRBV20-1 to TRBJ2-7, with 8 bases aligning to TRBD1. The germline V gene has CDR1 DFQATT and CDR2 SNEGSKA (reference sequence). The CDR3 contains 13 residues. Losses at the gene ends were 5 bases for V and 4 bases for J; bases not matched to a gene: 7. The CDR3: CSAGQGISYEQYF. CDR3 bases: TGCAGTGCTGGACAGGGCATTAGTTACGAGCAGTACTTC.

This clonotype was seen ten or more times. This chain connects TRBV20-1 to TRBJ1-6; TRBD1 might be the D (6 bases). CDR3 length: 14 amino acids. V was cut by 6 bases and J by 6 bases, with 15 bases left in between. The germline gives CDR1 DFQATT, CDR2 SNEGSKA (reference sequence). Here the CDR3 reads CSAQDSLSNSPLHF. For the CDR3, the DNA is TGCAGTGCACAGGACAGTCTAAGTAATTCACCCCTCCACTTT.

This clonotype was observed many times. The CDR3 spells CASIARGDYEQYF. The DNA for the CDR3 is TGTGCCAGCATAGCCAGGGGGGACTACGAGCAGTACTTC. V and J are TRBV2 and TRBJ2-7; the D gene is possibly TRBD1 (7 bases). CDR1 is SNHLY, CDR2 FYNNEI, per germline. CDR3 length equals 13 residues. The V end lost 7 bases, the J end lost 3 bases, and 13 bases lay between the germline ends.

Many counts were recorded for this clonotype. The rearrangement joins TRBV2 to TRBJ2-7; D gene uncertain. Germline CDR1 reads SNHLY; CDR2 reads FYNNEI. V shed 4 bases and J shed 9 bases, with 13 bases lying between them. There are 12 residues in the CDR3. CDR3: CASSGGSTTQYF. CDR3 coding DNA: TGTGCCAGCAGTGGTGGCTCAACAACGCAGTACTTC.

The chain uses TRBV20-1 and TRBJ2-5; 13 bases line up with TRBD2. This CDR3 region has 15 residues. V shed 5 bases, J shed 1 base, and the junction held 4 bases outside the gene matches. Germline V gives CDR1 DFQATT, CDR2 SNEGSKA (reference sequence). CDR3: CSALGLAGFQETQYF. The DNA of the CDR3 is TGCAGTGCTTTGGGACTAGCGGGATTCCAAGAGACCCAGTACTTC.

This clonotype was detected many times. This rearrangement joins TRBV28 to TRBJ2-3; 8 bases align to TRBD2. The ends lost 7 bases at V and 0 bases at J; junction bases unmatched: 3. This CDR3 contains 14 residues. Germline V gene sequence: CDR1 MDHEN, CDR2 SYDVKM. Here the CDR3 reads CASTSGGSTDTQYF. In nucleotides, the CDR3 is TGTGCCAGCACGAGCGGGGGTAGCACAGATACGCAGTATTTT.

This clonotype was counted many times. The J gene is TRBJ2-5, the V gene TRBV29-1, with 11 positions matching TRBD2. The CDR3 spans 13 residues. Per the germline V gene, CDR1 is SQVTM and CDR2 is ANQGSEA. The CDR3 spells CSSGLAAKETQYF. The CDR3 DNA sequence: TGCAGTTCGGGACTAGCGGCGAAAGAGACCCAGTACTTC.

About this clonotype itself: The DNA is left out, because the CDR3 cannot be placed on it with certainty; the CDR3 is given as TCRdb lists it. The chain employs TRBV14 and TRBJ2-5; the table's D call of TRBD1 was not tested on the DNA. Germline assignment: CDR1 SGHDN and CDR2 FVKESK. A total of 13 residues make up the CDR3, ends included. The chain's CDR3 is CASSQVAGGAQYF.

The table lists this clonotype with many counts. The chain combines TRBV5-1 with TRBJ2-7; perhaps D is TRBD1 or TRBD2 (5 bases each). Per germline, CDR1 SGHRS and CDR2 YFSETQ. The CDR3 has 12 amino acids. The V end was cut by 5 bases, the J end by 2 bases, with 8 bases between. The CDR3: CASRGVTYEQYF. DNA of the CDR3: TGCGCCAGCAGGGGGGTAACCTACGAGCAGTACTTC.

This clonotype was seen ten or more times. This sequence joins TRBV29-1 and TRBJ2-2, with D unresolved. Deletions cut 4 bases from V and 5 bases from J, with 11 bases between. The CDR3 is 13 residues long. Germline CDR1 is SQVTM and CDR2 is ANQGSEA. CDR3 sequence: CSVGRGITGELFF. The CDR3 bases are TGCAGCGTTGGGCGCGGAATTACCGGGGAGCTGTTTTTT.

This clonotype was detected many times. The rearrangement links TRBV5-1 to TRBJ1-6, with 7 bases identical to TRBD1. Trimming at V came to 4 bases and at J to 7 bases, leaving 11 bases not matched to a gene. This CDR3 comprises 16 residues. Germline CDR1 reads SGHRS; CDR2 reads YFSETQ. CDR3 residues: CASSLYTGAGNSPLHF. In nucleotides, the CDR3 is TGCGCCAGCAGCCTTTATACAGGGGCGGGAAATTCACCCCTCCACTTT.